The entry below gives a single T cell receptor (beta chain) sequence along with its context. This clonotype was recorded many times. Its antigen target is currently unknown. It has no much larger one-base neighbor in the sample; base qualities were not kept. TCR beta CDR3 regions were amplified from RNA transcripts for repertoire sequencing. A first-round RT-PCR used HTBI primers with the Qiagen OneStep RT-PCR kit, followed by a second-round multiplex PCR, size selection and purification. Sequencing of the libraries was carried out on an Illumina HiSeq2000 in paired-end mode with 100 bp reads. The original pipeline was this. Reads were processed with SOAPnuke, discarding reads with adapters, uncalled bases, mean Phred below 15, or no exact constant-primer or identifier match. High-quality paired reads were merged with COPE v1.2.5. Each unique nucleotide sequence was defined as a clonotype, and clonotypes were aligned to IMGT TRB V, D and J references with MiTCR v1.1. Analysis was restricted to V-J combinations with a frequency above 0.0001, which covered about 99% of repertoires. For each V-J combination, a TCR clonal expansion and chaos score was defined as the ratio of F50 clonal expansion to chaos observed in the TCRdist matrix. Welch's t-statistics and random forest were used to narrow the features down to around 13 V-J combinations, which were then fed into a naive Bayes classifier. Thyroid-blood repertoire similarity was quantified with the Morisita-Horn index. The public reads were reanalyzed by TCRdb: fastp trimming at Q25, MiXCR alignment, in-frame beta chains only. Each record represents a unique CDR3 protein, reported with the most common genes and DNA among its rows. These V and J calls originate from TCRdb's pipeline instead of the authors' own analysis. The sample table holds hundreds of thousands of distinct CDR3 sequences, of which over 40% were seen once. In total, the top ten clones hold more than 2.5% of the sample.

This entry comes from a study of Graves' ophthalmopathy and Graves' hyperthyroidism (dated by TCRdb to 2017 to 2018). Study-wide context: Peripheral blood was collected at initial diagnosis, prior to any treatment. The study used signatures of the TCR beta repertoire to tell Graves' ophthalmopathy apart from Graves' hyperthyroidism and to predict which patients would progress to ophthalmopathy. In total, 135 blood samples were TCR-sequenced: 40 to 45 ophthalmopathy, under 85 hyperthyroidism and roughly 17 hyperthyroidism-to-ophthalmopathy patients. To explore V-J signatures distinguishing ophthalmopathy from hyperthyroidism, a discovery set of 100 patients (43 ophthalmopathy, 57 stable hyperthyroidism) was enrolled. For independent validation, a separate cohort was made up of 18 hyperthyroidism patients plus 17 patients who later progressed from hyperthyroidism to ophthalmopathy. T-cell repertoires of thyroid tissue and blood were compared in over five hyperthyroidism patients. Once sampling was done, hyperthyroidism patients were given methimazole at a starting dose of 30 mg daily, while ophthalmopathy patients were given high-dose intravenous methylprednisolone. Paper-wide results and their limitations: In validation, the model predicted ophthalmopathy progression with about 70% sensitivity and around 72% specificity; 12 predicted patients were CT-confirmed with GO in a median of approximately 6.5 months. Among expanded thyroid clonotypes with frequency above 0.001, most also showed up in blood, which suggests that blood repertoires may reflect the thyroid immune response. No statistical method was used to set the sample size in advance, and the investigators knew which group each participant was assigned to. In cross-validation, the 13-signature model distinguished ophthalmopathy from stable hyperthyroidism with 85% to 90% sensitivity and around 81% specificity, and in the test set the corresponding values were approximately 80% and 75%.

The ophthalmopathy patients had moderately to severely active disease, with a Clinical Activity Score of 3 or higher, a NOSPECS grade of 4 or higher, and a disease duration of less than 3 months. Anyone with other autoimmune diseases, uncontrolled infections, pregnancy or lactation was excluded from the study. Clinical symptoms, serum thyroxine, TRAb, thyroid ultrasound and orbital computed tomography were used for diagnosis. Ficoll-Paque density gradient centrifugation was used to isolate PBMCs from under 11 ml of fresh peripheral blood. Trizol reagent was used to extract the total RNA, and its quality was then checked on an Agilent 2100 Bioanalyzer. The TCR was taken from an adult man with Graves' ophthalmopathy. The specimen was peripheral blood.

The CDR3 protein: CASIGDRADTIYF. In nucleotides, the sequence is TGTGCCAGCATTGGGGACAGGGCGGACACCATATATTTT. This chain is built from TRBV12-3 or TRBV12-4 and TRBJ1-3, and TRBD1 matches 9 of the central bases. The germline V end is reduced by 7 bases and the J end by 8 bases; junction bases left unmatched: 6. The CDR3 runs 13 amino acids, cysteine and phenylalanine included. The entry retains the CDR3 DNA only, 39 bases that are in frame from base 1.